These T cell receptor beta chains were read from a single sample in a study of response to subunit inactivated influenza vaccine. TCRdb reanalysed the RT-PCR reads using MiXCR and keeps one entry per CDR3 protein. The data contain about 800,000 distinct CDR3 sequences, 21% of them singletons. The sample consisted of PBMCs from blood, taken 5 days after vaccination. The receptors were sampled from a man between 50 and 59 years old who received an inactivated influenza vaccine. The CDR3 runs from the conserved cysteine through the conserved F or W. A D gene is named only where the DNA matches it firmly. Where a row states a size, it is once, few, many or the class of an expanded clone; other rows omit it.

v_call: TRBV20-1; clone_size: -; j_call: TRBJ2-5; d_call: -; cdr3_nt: TGCAGTGCTGTTATCCCCGGGTCAGCCCAAGAGACCCAGTACTTC; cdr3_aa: CSAVIPGSAQETQYF
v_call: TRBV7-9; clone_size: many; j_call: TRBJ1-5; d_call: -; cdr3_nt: TGTGCCAGCAGCTTAGTTCAGGGGCCTTCGGGCAATCAGCCCCAGCATTTT; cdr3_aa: CASSLVQGPSGNQPQHF
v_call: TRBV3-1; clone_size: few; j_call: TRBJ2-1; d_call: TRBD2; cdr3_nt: TGTGCCAGCAGCCAAAGCGGGGACAATGAGCAGTTCTTC; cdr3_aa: CASSQSGDNEQFF
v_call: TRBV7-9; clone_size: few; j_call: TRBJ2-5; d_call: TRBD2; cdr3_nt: TGTGCCAGCAGCTCCCAGCGGGGGGGCCTGTGGACCCAGTACTTC; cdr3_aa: CASSSQRGGLWTQYF
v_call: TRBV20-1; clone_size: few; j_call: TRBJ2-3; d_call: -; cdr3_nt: TGCAGTGCCGAAGGAGGCCGCGTCCCTGCAGATACGCAGTATTTT; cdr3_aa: CSAEGGRVPADTQYF
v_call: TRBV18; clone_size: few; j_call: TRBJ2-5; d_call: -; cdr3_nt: TGTGCCAGCTCACCGGGAAAACAAGAGACCCAGTACTTC; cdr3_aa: CASSPGKQETQYF
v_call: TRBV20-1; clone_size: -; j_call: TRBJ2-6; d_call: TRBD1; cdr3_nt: TGCAGTGCTAGAGCGACAGGGGGCGCGGGGGCCAACGTCCTGACTTTC; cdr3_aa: CSARATGGAGANVLTF
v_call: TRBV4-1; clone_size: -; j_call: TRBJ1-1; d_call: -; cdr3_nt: TGCGCCAGCAGCCAAGTAAACCGTAACACTGAAGCTTTCTTT; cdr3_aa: CASSQVNRNTEAFF
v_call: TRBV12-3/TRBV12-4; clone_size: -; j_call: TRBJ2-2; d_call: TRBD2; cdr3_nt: TGTGCCAGCAAGACCGGGACTACACAAGGGACCGGGGAGCTGTTTTTT; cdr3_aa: CASKTGTTQGTGELFF
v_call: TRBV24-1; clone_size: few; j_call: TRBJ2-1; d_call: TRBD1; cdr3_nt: TGTGCCACCAGTGATCCTAACACAGGGGCTTGGAACAATGAGCAGTTCTTC; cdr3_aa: CATSDPNTGAWNNEQFF
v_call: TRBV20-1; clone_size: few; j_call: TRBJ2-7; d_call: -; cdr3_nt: TGCAGTGCTACCGGGACGGAGGTCGGGGAGCAGTACTTC; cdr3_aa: CSATGTEVGEQYF
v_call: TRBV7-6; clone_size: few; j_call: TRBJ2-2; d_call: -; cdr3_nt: TGTGCCAGCCGCCTCGGGGCAGACAACACCGGGGAGCTGTTTTTT; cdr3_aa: CASRLGADNTGELFF
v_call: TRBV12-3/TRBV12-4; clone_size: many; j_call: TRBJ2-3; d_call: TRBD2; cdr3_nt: TGTGCCAGCACCAAACTAGCGGGAGATATCACAGATACGCAGTATTTT; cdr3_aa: CASTKLAGDITDTQYF
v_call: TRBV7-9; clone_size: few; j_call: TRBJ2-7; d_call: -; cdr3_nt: TGTGCCAGCAGCCCCAGCCGCTCGAGCTCCTACGAGCAGTACTTC; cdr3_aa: CASSPSRSSSYEQYF
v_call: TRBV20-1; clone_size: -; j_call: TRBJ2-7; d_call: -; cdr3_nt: TGCAGTGCTAGCTTGGGGGGGGCCCGTCTCAAGCAGTACTTC; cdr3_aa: CSASLGGARLKQYF
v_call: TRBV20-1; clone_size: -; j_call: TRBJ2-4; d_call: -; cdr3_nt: TGCAGTGCTAGAAGTGAACTACTAGCCAAAAACATTCAGTACTTC; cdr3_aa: CSARSELLAKNIQYF
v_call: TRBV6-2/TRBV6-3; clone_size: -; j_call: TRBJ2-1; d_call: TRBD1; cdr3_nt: TGTGCCAGCAGTTATTTACCAGGGGGCCGGCATATCAATGAGCAGTTCTTC; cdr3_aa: CASSYLPGGRHINEQFF
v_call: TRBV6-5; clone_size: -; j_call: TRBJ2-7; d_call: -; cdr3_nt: TGTGCCAGCAGTTTCCGTCAGAGATTATACGAGCAGTACTTC; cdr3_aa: CASSFRQRLYEQYF
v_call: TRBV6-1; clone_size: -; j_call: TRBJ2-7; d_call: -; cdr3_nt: TGTGCCAGCAGTGAGTCCCGAGTCGCCTACGAGCAGTACTTC; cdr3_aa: CASSESRVAYEQYF
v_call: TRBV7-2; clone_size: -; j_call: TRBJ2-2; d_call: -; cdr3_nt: TGTGCCAGCAGCCCGTTAGCACAGCTTAACACCGGGGAGCTGTTTTTT; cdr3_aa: CASSPLAQLNTGELFF
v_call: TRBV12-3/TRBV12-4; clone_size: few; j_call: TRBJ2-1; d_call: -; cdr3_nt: TGTGCCAGCAGCCGGGACTTCCACTCCTACAATGAGCAGTTCTTC; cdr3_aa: CASSRDFHSYNEQFF
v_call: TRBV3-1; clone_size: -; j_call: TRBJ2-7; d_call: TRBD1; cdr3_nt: TGTGCCAGCAGCCAAAGTAGTAGGACAGGGCTCCGTCGCGAGCAGTACTTC; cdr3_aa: CASSQSSRTGLRREQYF
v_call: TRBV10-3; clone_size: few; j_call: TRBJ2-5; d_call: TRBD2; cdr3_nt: TGTGCCATCAGCCCCGGGACTAGCGGGGGGATGGTTGAGACCCAGTACTTC; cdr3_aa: CAISPGTSGGMVETQYF
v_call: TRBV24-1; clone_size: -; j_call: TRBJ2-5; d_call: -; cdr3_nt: TGTGCCACCAGTGATTTTGGGGGTAGGGGAGAGACCCAGTACTTC; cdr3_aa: CATSDFGGRGETQYF
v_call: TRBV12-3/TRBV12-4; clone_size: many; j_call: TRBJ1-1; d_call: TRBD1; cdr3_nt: TGTGCCAGCAGTCCTTACAGGGGCAGAACAAACACTGAAGCTTTCTTT; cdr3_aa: CASSPYRGRTNTEAFF
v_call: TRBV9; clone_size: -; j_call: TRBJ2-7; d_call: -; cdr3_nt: TGTGCCAGCAGCCCCCACCCCGGGACGGTCTCCTACGAGCAGTACTTC; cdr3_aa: CASSPHPGTVSYEQYF
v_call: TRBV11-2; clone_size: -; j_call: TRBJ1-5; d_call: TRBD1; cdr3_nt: TGTGCCAGCAGCTGGGACAGGGCGCAGCCCCAGCATTTT; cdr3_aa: CASSWDRAQPQHF
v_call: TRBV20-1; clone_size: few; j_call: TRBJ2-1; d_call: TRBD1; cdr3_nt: TGCAGTGCTACCCAGGGCGACAGGGGGACCGTGGGACTTGACAATGAGCAGTTCTTC; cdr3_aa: CSATQGDRGTVGLDNEQFF
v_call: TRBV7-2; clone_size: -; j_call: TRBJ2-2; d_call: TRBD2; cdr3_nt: TGTGCCAGCAGTCCCACTAGCGGGAGGATTTCCGGGGAGCTGTTTTTT; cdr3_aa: CASSPTSGRISGELFF
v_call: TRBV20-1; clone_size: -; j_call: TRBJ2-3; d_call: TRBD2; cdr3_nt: TGCAGTGCTTCCCAACCGGGACTAGCGGGAGGTTTTATGGCTCATACGCAGTATTTT; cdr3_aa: CSASQPGLAGGFMAHTQYF